The clone carrying this TCR beta chain has more than one count but fewer than ten. Its matching antigen is unknown. This sample was taken from a study of T cell responses to AZD1222 COVID-19 vaccine. V lost 6 bases and J lost 7, with 12 bases in between. CDR1 is MNHEY, CDR2 SVGAGI, per germline. The CDR3 is 12 residues long. Whole-study findings and limits: The donor cohort was predominantly white British with a female majority, and clonal diversity may have been underestimated. Reports say nearly half of spike-specific TCRs go after unmutated variant regions. Following two doses of AZD1222, Spike-specific TCR breadth and depth rose. Repertoire samples came only from after the peak T cell response.

Clones were read by immunoSEQ multiplex PCR, and TCRdb kept only the in-frame ones, dropping some. The data hold under 150,000 clones, with roughly 92% observed a single time. This specimen was peripheral blood, taken 28 days after the second AZD1222 dose. This receptor was obtained from an adult who received the AZD1222 COVID-19 vaccine. The chain employs TRBV6-5 and TRBJ2-5; D not resolved. CDR3 protein: CASRQTGLTQYF. The CDR3 nucleotides read TGTGCCAGCAGACAGACCGGGTTGACCCAGTACTTC.